The sequence of this TCR beta chain was determined in a study of blood T cell repertoires in COVID-19. Study summary: The samples span acute and convalescent COVID-19 from the United States, Italy and Spain. Sources were T cells, B-cell-depleted T cells, or PBMCs; the material itself was cDNA or gDNA.

This clone was detected a few times. Participants, about 18 to 90 years old, spanned about 26 US areas. Participant-given clinical history determined each cohort assignment. Generated by immunoSEQ multiplex PCR, the TCRdb table keeps only in-frame clones and is missing some. This sample has about 170,000 clones; roughly 85% occur once, and the top ten carry around 20%. The V end lost 4 bases, the J end lost 2 bases, and 3 bases lay between the germline ends. Germline loops: CDR1 ENHRY, CDR2 SYGVKD. The CDR3 contains 12 residues. This TCR was recovered from a woman in her seventies in a cohort exposed to, infected with or recovered from COVID-19 (not recorded which). The sample comprised PBMCs or T cells enriched from blood (not recorded which). V and J are TRBV10-3 and TRBJ1-5; D is uncertain. The CDR3 coding sequence is TGTGCCATCAGTGGAGGCAATCAGCCCCAGCATTTT. Its protein product is CAISGGNQPQHF.